These 28 T cell receptor beta chains were sequenced from one sample in a study of T cells expressing NK-cell markers. TCRdb reprocessed the 5' RACE reads and keeps a single row for each CDR3 protein, giving no DNA. The repertoire table contains approximately 150,000 distinct CDR3 sequences. Sequencing was done on a sample of blood T cells: a sorted CD56 or NKG2C T cell subset, CD4+ or CD8+ T cells, or bulk PBMC T cells (not recorded which). These receptors originate from a woman between 18 and 70 years old in good health.

V gene TRBV6-1 combines with J gene TRBJ1-2; the D call of TRBD1 rests on TCRdb alone, since no DNA is present to check it. The CDR3 runs 14 residues. Germline CDR1 reads MNHNS; CDR2 reads SASEGT. CDR3 sequence reads: CASSDRDMPYGYTF.

The rearrangement links TRBV20-1 to TRBJ1-2; the D gene TCRdb calls, TRBD1, cannot be checked with no DNA. CDR1 and CDR2 from the germline V gene are DFQATT and SNEGSKA (reference sequence). The CDR3 has 14 amino acids. The CDR3 loop is CSARAGQTFYGYTF.

V and J are TRBV6-1 and TRBJ1-1; TCRdb names TRBD1, which stays unverified in the absence of DNA. The CDR3 covers 14 residues. Germline CDR1 and CDR2: MNHNS and SASEGT. CDR3 in amino acids: CASHGASTNTEAFF.

This chain uses TRBV2 with TRBJ2-3; TCRdb's D call of TRBD1 is untestable without DNA. Germline-derived CDR1 and CDR2 are SNHLY and FYNNEI. CDR3 length: 14 amino acids. Here the CDR3 reads CASSDRQRTDTQYF.

The rearrangement uses TRBV4-1 and TRBJ2-7. The CDR3 is 14 residues long. CDR1 is MGHRA and CDR2 is YSYEKL in the germline V gene. The CDR3 protein is CASSQDRGVYEQYF.

V gene TRBV9 combines with J gene TRBJ2-5; the TCRdb D gene call, TRBD2, has no DNA to confirm it. Germline V gene sequence: CDR1 SGDLS, CDR2 YYNGEE. The CDR3 runs 16 residues. This CDR3 is CASSVGVAGPQETQYF.

The rearrangement links TRBV7-8 to TRBJ1-1; with no DNA, the TCRdb D assignment of TRBD1 cannot be verified. Germline V lookup: CDR1 SGHVS, CDR2 FQNEAQ. The CDR3 is 15 amino acids. CDR3 sequence: CASSLANFGATEAFF.

The chain links TRBV27 to TRBJ1-4; as DNA is missing, the TRBD1 call by TCRdb cannot be tested. This CDR3 is 14 amino acids long. The germline V gene has CDR1 MNHEY and CDR2 SMNVEV (reference sequence). This chain's CDR3 is CASSPPGQAVRLFF.

This rearrangement joins TRBV5-1 to TRBJ1-5; TCRdb proposes TRBD1, but this gene call is untestable without DNA. The CDR3 has 14 amino acids. Looked up from germline, CDR1 is SGHRS and CDR2 is YFSETQ. The CDR3 here is CASSPTGDSQPQHF.

The chain combines TRBV5-1 with TRBJ2-3. Germline values: CDR1 SGHRS, CDR2 YFSETQ. The CDR3 is 15 residues long. This chain's CDR3 is CASSLAIDGTDTQYF. The full variable domain, in which reference TRBV5-1 and TRBJ2-3 provide the parts outside the CDR3, is KAGVTQTPRYLIKTRGQQVTLSCSPISGHRSVSWYQQTPGQGLQFLFEYFSETQRNKGNFPGRFSGRQFSNSRSEMNVSTLELGDSALYLCASSLAIDGTDTQYFGPGTRLTVL.

The chain combines TRBV3-1 with TRBJ2-7; the TRBD1 assignment by TCRdb is unverifiable without DNA. This CDR3 spans 12 amino acids. Looked up from germline, CDR1 is LGHDT and CDR2 is YNNKEL (reference sequence). CDR3 in amino acids: CASAGFAYEQYF.

This chain uses TRBV5-1 with TRBJ2-3. Germline assignment: CDR1 SGHRS and CDR2 YFSETQ. The CDR3 length is 15 residues. CDR3 in amino acids: CASSLAGYGADTQYF.

The chain couples TRBV2 to TRBJ2-7; lacking DNA, the TRBD1 call made by TCRdb goes unchecked. From germline, CDR1 is SNHLY and CDR2 FYNNEI. The CDR3 length is 13 residues. The CDR3 sequence is CAAHRAQRHEQYF.

This sequence joins TRBV4-2 and TRBJ2-1; TCRdb's D gene call, TRBD1, goes unchecked for lack of DNA. The CDR3 length is 14 residues. Germline-derived CDR1 and CDR2 are LGHNA and YNFKEQ. CDR3 residues: CASSQDTGANEQFF.

The genes are TRBV7-2 and TRBJ2-7; the TCRdb D gene call, TRBD1, has no DNA to confirm it. Germline CDR1 and CDR2: SGHTA and FQGNSA. The CDR3 consists of 15 residues. The CDR3 sequence: CASSLGWGQIYEQYF.

The chain links TRBV4-1 to TRBJ1-2. The CDR3 spans 15 residues. Germline V CDR1 and CDR2: MGHRA, YSYEKL. The CDR3 sequence is CASSQVQVLLGGYTF.

The chain uses TRBV20-1 and TRBJ2-1. The CDR3 is 11 amino acids. Germline-derived CDR1 and CDR2 are DFQATT and SNEGSKA (reference sequence). CDR3 region: CSARNGNEQFF.

V is TRBV9 and J is TRBJ1-2; TCRdb proposes TRBD1, but this gene call is untestable without DNA. Per the germline V gene, CDR1 is SGDLS and CDR2 is YYNGEE. This CDR3 region has 15 residues. The CDR3 spells CASSAGQELNYGYTF.

The chain carries TRBV10-3 and TRBJ2-7; lacking DNA, the TRBD2 call made by TCRdb goes unchecked. The CDR3 length is 15 residues. CDR1 and CDR2 from the germline V gene are ENHRY and SYGVKD. CDR3 protein: CATHLQAGGRYEQYF.

This chain connects TRBV5-1 to TRBJ1-1. There are 13 residues in the CDR3. Germline assignment: CDR1 SGHRS and CDR2 YFSETQ. The CDR3 here is CASTDDTDTEAFF.

The chain is built from TRBV12-3 or TRBV12-4 and TRBJ1-4. The CDR3 runs 15 residues. The CDR3 loop is CASTKRGEANEKLFF.

The genes are TRBV12-3 or TRBV12-4 and TRBJ2-5; the D call of TRBD2 rests on TCRdb alone, since no DNA is present to check it. The CDR3 is 16 amino acids. The CDR3 here is CASSFAAGLGEETQYF.

The rearrangement joins TRBV30 to TRBJ1-5; with no DNA, the TCRdb D assignment of TRBD1 cannot be verified. The CDR3 is made up of 13 amino acids. CDR1 is GTSNPN, CDR2 SVGIG, per germline (reference sequence). The CDR3 loop is CAWTKEGGQPQHF.

The chain joins TRBV20-1 to TRBJ2-3; checking the TCRdb D call of TRBD2 is not possible without DNA. CDR3 length equals 14 residues. Per germline, CDR1 DFQATT and CDR2 SNEGSKA (reference sequence). This CDR3 reads CSVGPTSRPFTQYF.

CDR3 sequence: CASSLSSSGSYNEQFF. The rearrangement uses TRBV28 and TRBJ2-1; TCRdb's D call of TRBD2 is untestable without DNA. CDR1 MDHEN and CDR2 SYDVKM come from the germline V gene. CDR3 length: 16 residues. The full variable domain, in which reference TRBV28 and TRBJ2-1 provide the parts outside the CDR3, is DVKVTQSSRYLVKRTGEKVFLECVQDMDHENMFWYRQDPGLGLRLIYFSYDVKMKEKGDIPEGYSVSREKKERFSLILESASTNQTSMYLCASSLSSSGSYNEQFFGPGTRLTVL.

The V call is TRBV5-1, the J call TRBJ2-7; as DNA is missing, the TRBD1 call by TCRdb cannot be tested. Germline assignment: CDR1 SGHRS and CDR2 YFSETQ. The CDR3 sequence is 15 residues long. The CDR3 spells CASSPGVFGINEQYF.

J is TRBJ2-7 and V is TRBV20-1. Germline V lookup: CDR1 DFQATT, CDR2 SNEGSKA (reference sequence). CDR3 size: 12 residues. CDR3 sequence: CSAFLTPSEQYF.

The CDR3 loop reads CASSSLGQGYEQYF. This sequence joins TRBV5-1 and TRBJ2-7; TCRdb returns TRBD1, unconfirmable since there is no DNA. The CDR3 is 14 amino acids. In germline, CDR1 is SGHRS, CDR2 YFSETQ.